This entry is about one T cell receptor (beta chain). Its antigen remains unidentified. CDR1 DFQATT and CDR2 SNEGSKA come from the germline V gene (reference sequence). V trimming: 8 bases; J trimming: 7 bases; junction bases outside the gene matches: 8. The CDR3 spans 14 residues. This entry is derived from a study of glioma-infiltrating T cells. TCR alpha and beta CDR3 regions were amplified from RNA using iRepertoire nested multiplex PCR. Tissue mRNA or PBMC total RNA, roughly 100-400 ng, went into one-step reverse transcription and amplification. TCRdb re-called the multiplex PCR reads with MiXCR, one entry per CDR3 protein. This table has around 350,000 distinct CDR3 sequences, around 38% appearing once. General study results and limits: Above-expected tissue-blood divergence occurred in all gliomas, most in low-grade ones. Tissue and blood shared very few CDR3 sequences.

The chain is built from TRBV20-1 and TRBJ2-1; TRBD2 matches at 13 bases. The sample comprised glioma tissue, nonneoplastic brain tissue, or PBMCs (not recorded which). The TCR originated in a human donor with low-grade glioma or glioblastoma, undergoing nonglioma brain surgery, or in good health (not recorded which). This CDR3 is CSPTRTSGRNEQFF. The CDR3 DNA follows: TGCAGTCCAACCCGGACTAGCGGGAGAAATGAGCAGTTCTTC.